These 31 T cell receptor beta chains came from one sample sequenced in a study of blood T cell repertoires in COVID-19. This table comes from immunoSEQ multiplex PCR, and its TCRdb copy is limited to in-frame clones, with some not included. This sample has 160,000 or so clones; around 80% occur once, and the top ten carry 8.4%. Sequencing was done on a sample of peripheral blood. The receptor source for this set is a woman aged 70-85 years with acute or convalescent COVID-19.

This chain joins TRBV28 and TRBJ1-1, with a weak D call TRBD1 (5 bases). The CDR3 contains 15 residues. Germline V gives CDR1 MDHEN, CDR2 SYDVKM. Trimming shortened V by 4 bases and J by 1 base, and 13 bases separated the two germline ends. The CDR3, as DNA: TGTGCCAGCAGTTCCTGGGACGGGGGGAACACTGAAGCTTTCTTT. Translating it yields CASSSWDGGNTEAFF.

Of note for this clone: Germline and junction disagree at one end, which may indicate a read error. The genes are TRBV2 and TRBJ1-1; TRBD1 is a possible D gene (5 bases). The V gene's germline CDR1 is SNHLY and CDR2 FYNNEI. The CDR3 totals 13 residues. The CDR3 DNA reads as TGTACCAGCAGTGAGAGGGACCGGGGGGAAGCTTTCTTT. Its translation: CTSSERDRGEAFF.

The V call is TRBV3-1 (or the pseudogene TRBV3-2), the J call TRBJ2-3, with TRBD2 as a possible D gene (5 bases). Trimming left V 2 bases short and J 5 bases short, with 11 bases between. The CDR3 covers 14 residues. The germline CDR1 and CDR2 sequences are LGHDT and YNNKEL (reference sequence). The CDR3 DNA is TGTGCCAGCAGCCAACGAGCTGAGGGAGATACGCAGTATTTT. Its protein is CASSQRAEGDTQYF.

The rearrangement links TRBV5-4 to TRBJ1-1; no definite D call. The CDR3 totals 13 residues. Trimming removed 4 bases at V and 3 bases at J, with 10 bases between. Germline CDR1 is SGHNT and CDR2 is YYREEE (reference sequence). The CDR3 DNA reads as TGTGCCAGCAGCCGAGCAGGATACACTGAAGCTTTCTTT. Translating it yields CASSRAGYTEAFF. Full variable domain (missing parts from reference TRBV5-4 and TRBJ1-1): ETGVTQSPTHLIKTRGQQVTLRCSSQSGHNTVSWYQQALGQGPQFIFQYYREEENGRGNFPPRFSGLQFPNYSSELNVNALELDDSALYLCASSRAGYTEAFFGQGTRLTVV.

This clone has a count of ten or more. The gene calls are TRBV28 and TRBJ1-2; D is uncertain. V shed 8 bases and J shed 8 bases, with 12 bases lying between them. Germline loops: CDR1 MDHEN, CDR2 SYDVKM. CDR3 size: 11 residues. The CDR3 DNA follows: TGTGCCAGCGCCCGCGAGATGGGCTACACCTTC. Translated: CASAREMGYTF.

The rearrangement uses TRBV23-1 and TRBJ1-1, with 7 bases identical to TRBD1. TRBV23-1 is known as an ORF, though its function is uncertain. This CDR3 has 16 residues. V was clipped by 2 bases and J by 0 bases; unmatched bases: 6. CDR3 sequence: CASSQTGERMNTEAFF. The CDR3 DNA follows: TGCGCCAGCAGTCAAACAGGGGAAAGAATGAACACTGAAGCTTTCTTT.

The CDR3 bases are TGTGCCAGCAGCCAAACGAACCACAACACAGATACGCAGTATTTT. As protein: CASSQTNHNTDTQYF. V usage is TRBV3-1 (or the pseudogene TRBV3-2) and J usage is TRBJ2-3; D remains unclear. The V and J ends lost 2 bases and 2 bases respectively, with 11 bases between them. Germline V CDR1 and CDR2: LGHDT, YNNKEL (reference sequence). CDR3 length equals 15 residues.

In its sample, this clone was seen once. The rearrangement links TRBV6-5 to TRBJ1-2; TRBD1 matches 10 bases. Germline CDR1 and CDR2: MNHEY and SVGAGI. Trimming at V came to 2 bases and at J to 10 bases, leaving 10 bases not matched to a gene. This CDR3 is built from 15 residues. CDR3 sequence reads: CASSYLLGQGEVYTF. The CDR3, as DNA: TGTGCCAGCAGTTACCTCCTTGGACAGGGGGAAGTCTACACCTTC.

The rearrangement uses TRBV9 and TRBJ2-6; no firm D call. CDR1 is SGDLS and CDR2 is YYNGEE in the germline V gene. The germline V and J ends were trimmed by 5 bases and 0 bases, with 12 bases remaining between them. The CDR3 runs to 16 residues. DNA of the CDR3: TGTGCCAGCAGTCAAAGACGGAGCTCTGGGGCCAACGTCCTGACTTTC. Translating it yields CASSQRRSSGANVLTF. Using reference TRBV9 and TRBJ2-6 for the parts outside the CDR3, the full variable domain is DSGVTQTPKHLITATGQRVTLRCSPRSGDLSVYWYQQSLDQGLQFLIQYYNGEERAKGNILERFSAQQFPDLHSELNLSSLELGDSALYFCASSQRRSSGANVLTFGAGSRLTVL.

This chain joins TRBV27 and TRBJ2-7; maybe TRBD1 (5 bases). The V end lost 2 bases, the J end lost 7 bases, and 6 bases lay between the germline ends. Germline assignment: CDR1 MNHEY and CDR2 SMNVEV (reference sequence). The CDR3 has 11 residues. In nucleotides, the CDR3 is TGTGCCAGCAGTTTAGGGGCGGAGCAGTACTTC. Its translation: CASSLGAEQYF.

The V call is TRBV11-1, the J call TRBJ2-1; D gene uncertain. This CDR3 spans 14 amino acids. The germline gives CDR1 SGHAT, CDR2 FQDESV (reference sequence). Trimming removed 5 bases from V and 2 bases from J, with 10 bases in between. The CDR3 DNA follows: TGTGCCAGCAGCCCCGAGAGCCCCTACAATGAGCAGTTCTTC. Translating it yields CASSPESPYNEQFF.

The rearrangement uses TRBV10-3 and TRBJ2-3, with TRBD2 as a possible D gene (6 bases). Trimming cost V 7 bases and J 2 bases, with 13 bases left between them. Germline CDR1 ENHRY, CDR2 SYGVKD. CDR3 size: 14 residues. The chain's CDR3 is CAITPGLDTDTQYF. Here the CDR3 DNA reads TGTGCCATCACCCCGGGACTTGACACAGATACGCAGTATTTT.

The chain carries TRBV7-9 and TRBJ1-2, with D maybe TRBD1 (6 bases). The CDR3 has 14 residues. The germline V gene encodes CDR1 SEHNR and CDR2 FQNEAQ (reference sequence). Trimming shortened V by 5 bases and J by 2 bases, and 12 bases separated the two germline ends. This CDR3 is CASSETGGNYGYTF. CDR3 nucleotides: TGTGCCAGCAGCGAGACGGGGGGCAACTATGGCTACACCTTC.

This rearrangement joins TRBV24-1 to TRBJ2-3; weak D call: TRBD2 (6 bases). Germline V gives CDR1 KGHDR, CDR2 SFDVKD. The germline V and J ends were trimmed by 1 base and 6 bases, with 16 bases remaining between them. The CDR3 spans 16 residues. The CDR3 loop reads CATSDFSGHPGDTQYF. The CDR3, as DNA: TGTGCCACCAGTGATTTCAGCGGGCACCCGGGGGATACGCAGTATTTT.

The CDR3 bases are TGTGCCAGCAGCTTTCTAGCGGGACTAGGCAATGAGCAGTTCTTC. Translation: CASSFLAGLGNEQFF. The chain is built from TRBV7-6 and TRBJ2-1; 9 nucleotides align to TRBD2. The CDR3 is 15 amino acids. Germline V gene data show CDR1 as SGHVS and CDR2 as FNYEAQ. V shed 3 bases and J 6 bases; nucleotides not matched to a gene: 6.

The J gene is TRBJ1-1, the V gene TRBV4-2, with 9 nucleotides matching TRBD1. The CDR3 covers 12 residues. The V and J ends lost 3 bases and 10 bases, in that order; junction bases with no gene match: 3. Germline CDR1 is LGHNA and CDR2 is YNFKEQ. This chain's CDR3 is CASSQDRGVAFF. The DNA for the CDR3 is TGTGCCAGCAGCCAGGACAGGGGAGTAGCTTTCTTT.

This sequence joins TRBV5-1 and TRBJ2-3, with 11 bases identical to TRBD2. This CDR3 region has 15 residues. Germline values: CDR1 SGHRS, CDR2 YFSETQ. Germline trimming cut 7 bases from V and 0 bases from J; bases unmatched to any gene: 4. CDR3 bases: TGCGCCAGCTCTGGGACTAGCGGAAGCACAGATACGCAGTATTTT. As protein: CASSGTSGSTDTQYF.

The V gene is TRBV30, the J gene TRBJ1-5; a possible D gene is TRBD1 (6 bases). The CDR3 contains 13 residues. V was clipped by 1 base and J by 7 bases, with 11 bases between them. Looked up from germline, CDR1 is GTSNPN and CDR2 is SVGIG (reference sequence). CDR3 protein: CAWSDRVDQPQHF. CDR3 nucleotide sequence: TGTGCCTGGAGTGACAGGGTCGACCAGCCCCAGCATTTT.

CDR3 in DNA: TGCGCCAGCAGCCCGAACCGGCTACAGGGAGTTAACACTGAAGCTTTCTTT. Amino acids: CASSPNRLQGVNTEAFF. V usage is TRBV5-1 and J usage is TRBJ1-1; D is perhaps TRBD1 (6 bases). From germline, CDR1 is SGHRS and CDR2 YFSETQ. Trimming removed 4 bases from V and 2 bases from J, with 21 bases in between. This CDR3 spans 17 amino acids.

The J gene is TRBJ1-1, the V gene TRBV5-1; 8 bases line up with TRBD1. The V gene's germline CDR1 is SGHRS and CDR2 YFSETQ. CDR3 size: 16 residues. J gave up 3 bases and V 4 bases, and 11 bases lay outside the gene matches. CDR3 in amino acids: CASSASRGLGDTEAFF. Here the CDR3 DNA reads TGCGCCAGCAGCGCAAGCAGGGGGCTAGGTGACACTGAAGCTTTCTTT.

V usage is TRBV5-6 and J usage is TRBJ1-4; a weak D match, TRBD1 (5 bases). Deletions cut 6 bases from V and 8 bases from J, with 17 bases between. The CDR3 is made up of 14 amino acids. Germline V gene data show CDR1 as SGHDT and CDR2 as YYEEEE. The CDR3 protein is CASTMGGIGEKLFF. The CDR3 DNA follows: TGTGCCAGCACAATGGGGGGGATTGGAGAAAAACTGTTTTTT.

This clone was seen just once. The CDR3 nucleotides read TGTGCCAGTAGTATTCAGACAGCTACTAGCACAGATACGCAGTATTTT. Translation: CASSIQTATSTDTQYF. V and J are TRBV19 and TRBJ2-3; a weak D match, TRBD1 (5 bases). The germline V gene has CDR1 LNHDA and CDR2 SQIVND (reference sequence). The CDR3 sequence is 16 residues long. V lost 3 bases and J 0 bases, leaving 13 bases between the germline ends. The entire variable domain, with the rest obtained from reference TRBV19 and TRBJ2-3, is as follows: DGGITQSPKYLFRKEGQNVTLSCEQNLNHDAMYWYRQDPGQGLRLIYYSQIVNDFQKGDIAEGYSVSREKKESFPLTVTSAQKNPTAFYLCASSIQTATSTDTQYFGPGTRLTVL.

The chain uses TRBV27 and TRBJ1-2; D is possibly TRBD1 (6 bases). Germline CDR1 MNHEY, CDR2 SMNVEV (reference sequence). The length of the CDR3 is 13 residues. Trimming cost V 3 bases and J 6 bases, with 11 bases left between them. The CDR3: CASSFRGGHGYTF. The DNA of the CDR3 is TGTGCCAGCAGTTTTCGGGGGGGGCATGGCTACACCTTC.

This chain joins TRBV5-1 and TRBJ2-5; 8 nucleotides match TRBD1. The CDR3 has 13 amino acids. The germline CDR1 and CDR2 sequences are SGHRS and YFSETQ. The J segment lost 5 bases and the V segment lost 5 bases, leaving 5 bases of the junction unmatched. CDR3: CASRITGGETQYF. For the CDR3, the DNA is TGCGCCAGCAGAATTACAGGGGGTGAGACCCAGTACTTC. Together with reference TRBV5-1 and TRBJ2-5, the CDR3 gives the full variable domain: KAGVTQTPRYLIKTRGQQVTLSCSPISGHRSVSWYQQTPGQGLQFLFEYFSETQRNKGNFPGRFSGRQFSNSRSEMNVSTLELGDSALYLCASRITGGETQYFGPGTRLLVL.

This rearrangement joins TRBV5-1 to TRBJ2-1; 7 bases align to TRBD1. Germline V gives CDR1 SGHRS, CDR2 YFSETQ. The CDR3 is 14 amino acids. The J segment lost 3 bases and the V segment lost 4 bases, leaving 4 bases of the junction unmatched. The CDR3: CASSQGGSYNEQFF. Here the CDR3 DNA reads TGCGCCAGCAGCCAAGGGGGCAGCTACAATGAGCAGTTCTTC.

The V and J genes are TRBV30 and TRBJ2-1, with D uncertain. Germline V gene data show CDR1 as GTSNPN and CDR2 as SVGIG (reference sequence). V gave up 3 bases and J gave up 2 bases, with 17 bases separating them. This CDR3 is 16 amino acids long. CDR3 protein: CAWRTNRVLTYNEQFF. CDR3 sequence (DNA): TGTGCCTGGAGAACAAATCGGGTCCTCACCTACAATGAGCAGTTCTTC.

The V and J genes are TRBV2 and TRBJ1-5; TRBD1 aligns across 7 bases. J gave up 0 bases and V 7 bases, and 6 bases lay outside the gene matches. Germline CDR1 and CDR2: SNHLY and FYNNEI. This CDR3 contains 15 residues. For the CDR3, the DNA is TGTGCCAGCATGGGGACAGCATATAGCAATCAGCCCCAGCATTTT. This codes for CASMGTAYSNQPQHF.

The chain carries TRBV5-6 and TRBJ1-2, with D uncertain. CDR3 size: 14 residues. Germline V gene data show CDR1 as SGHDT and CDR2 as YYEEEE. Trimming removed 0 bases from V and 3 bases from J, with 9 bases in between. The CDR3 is CASSLAVRDYGYTF. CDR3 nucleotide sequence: TGTGCCAGCAGCTTGGCAGTGAGGGACTATGGCTACACCTTC. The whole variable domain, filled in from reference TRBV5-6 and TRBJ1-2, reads DAGVTQSPTHLIKTRGQQVTLRCSPKSGHDTVSWYQQALGQGPQFIFQYYEEEERQRGNFPDRFSGHQFPNYSSELNVNALLLGDSALYLCASSLAVRDYGYTFGSGTRLTVV.

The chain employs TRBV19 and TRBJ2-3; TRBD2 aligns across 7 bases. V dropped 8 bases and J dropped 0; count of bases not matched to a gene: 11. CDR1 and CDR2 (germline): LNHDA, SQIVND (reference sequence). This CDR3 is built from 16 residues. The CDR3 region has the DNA TGTGCCAGTTCGACTAGCAGCGACACTAGCACAGATACGCAGTATTTT. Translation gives CASSTSSDTSTDTQYF.

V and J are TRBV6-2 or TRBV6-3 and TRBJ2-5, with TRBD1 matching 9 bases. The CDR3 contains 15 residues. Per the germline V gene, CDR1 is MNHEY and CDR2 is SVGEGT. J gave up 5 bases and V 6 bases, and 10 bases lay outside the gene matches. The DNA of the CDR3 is TGTGCCAGCAGCCCTCGCACAGGGGGCGCGGAGACCCAGTACTTC. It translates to CASSPRTGGAETQYF.

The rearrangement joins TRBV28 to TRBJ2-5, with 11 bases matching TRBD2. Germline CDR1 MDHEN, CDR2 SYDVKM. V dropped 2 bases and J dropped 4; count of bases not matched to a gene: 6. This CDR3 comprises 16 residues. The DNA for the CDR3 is TGTGCCAGCAGTTTACGCGTAGCGGGGGGGCCAGAGACCCAGTACTTC. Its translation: CASSLRVAGGPETQYF.